This TCR beta chain is drawn from a study of T-cell reconstitution after alpha-beta-depleted transplantation in children. Study-level results: Recipient T cells and thymic progenitors that survived gave rise to the high TCRbeta diversity observed at day 60 in some patients. Several hundred rapidly expanded clones from non-depleted graft cells reportedly supplied alpha-beta T cells about two months post-transplant. Once a year had passed after transplant, T-cell counts and diversity came mostly from newly produced T cells.

For this clonotype: Its specificity is not known. Germline is not matched at one junction end, which may reflect a read error.

Germline CDR1 is SGHTA and CDR2 is FQGNSA. The CDR3 runs 16 residues. Unique molecular identifiers were used in preparing the TCRbeta library. TCRdb reanalysed the PCR reads using MiXCR and keeps one entry per CDR3 protein. Altogether 530,000 or so distinct CDR3 sequences are present, about a quarter being singletons, with the ten largest covering about 35%. J is TRBJ2-5 and V is TRBV7-2; 9 nucleotides agree with TRBD2. The receptor was derived from a boy younger than two with Wiskott-Aldrich syndrome, due to receive a stem cell transplant. The sample was PBMCs, taken before TCRalphabeta/CD19-depleted stem cell transplant. In DNA, the CDR3 is TGTGCCAGCAGCTTAGGTAGCGGGAGATCCCAAGAGACCCACTACTTC. Protein sequence: CASSLGSGRSQETHYF. The full variable domain, its missing parts supplied by reference TRBV7-2 and TRBJ2-5, is GAGVSQSPSNKVTEKGKDVELRCDPISGHTALYWYRQSLGQGLEFLIYFQGNSAPDKSGLPSDRFSAERTGGSVSTLTIQRTQQEDSAVYLCASSLGSGRSQETHYFGPGTRLLVL.